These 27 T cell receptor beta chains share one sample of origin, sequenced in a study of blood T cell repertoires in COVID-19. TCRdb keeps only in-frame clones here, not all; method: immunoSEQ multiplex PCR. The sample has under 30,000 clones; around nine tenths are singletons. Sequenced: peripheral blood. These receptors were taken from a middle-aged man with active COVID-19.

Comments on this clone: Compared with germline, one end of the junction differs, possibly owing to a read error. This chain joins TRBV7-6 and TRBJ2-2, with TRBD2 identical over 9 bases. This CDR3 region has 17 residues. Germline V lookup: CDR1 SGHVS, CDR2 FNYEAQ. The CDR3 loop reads CPSRFGGGAAGAGELFF. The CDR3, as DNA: TGTCCCAGCCGCTTCGGCGGGGGGGCCGCGGGCGCCGGGGAGCTGTTTTTT.

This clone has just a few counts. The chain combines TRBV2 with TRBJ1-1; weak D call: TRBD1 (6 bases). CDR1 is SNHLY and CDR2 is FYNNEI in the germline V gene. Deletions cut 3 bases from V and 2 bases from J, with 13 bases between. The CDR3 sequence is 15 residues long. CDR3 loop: CASSDFPGHNTEAFF. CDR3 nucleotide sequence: TGTGCCAGCAGTGATTTTCCGGGACACAACACTGAAGCTTTCTTT.

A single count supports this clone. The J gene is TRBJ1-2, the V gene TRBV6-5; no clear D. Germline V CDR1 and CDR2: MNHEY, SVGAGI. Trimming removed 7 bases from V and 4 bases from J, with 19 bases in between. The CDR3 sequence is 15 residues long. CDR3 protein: CASTPEGGFLYGYTF. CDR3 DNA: TGTGCCAGCACCCCGGAGGGCGGATTTCTCTATGGCTACACCTTC.

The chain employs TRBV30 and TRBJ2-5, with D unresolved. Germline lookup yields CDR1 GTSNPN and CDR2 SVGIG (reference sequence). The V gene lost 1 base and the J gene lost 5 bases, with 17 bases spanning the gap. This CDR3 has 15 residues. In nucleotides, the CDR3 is TGTGCCTGGAGTGGGTACCCGGAGTCCCATGAGACCCAGTACTTC. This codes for CAWSGYPESHETQYF. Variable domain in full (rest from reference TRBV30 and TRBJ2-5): SQTIHQWPATLVQPVGSPLSLECTVEGTSNPNLYWYRQAAGRGLQLLFYSVGIGQISSEVPQNLSASRPQDRQFILSSKKLLLSDSGFYLCAWSGYPESHETQYFGPGTRLLVL.

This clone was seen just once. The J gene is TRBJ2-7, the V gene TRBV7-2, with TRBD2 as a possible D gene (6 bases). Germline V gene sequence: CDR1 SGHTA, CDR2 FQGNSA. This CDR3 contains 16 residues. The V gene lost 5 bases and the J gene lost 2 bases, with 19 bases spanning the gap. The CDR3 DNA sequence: TGTGCCAGCAGCCCCCCCCGGGGCGGGGCAACCTACGAGCAGTACTTC. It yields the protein CASSPPRGGATYEQYF.

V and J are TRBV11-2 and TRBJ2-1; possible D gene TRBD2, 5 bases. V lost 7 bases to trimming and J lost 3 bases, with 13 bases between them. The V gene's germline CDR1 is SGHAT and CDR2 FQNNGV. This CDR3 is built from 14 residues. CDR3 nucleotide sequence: TGTGCCAGCACTCGGGGAATCGGCTACAATGAGCAGTTCTTC. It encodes CASTRGIGYNEQFF.

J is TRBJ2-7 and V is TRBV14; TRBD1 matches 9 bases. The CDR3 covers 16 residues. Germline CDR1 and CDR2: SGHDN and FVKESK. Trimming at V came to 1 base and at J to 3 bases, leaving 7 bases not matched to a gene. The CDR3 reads CASSQGDRALDYEQYV. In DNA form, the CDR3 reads TGTGCCAGCAGCCAAGGGGACAGGGCGCTGGACTACGAGCAGTACGTC.

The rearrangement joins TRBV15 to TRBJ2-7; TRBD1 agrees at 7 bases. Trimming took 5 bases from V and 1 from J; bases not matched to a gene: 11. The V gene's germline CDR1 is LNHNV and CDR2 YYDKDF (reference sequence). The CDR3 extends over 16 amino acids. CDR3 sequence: CATSPGDSLLSYEQYF. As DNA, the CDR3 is TGTGCCACCAGCCCAGGGGACAGTCTACTTTCCTACGAGCAGTACTTC.

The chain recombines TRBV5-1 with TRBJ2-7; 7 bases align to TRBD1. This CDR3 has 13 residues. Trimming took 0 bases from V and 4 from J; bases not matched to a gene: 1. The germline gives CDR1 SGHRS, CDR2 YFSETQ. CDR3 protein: CASSLEQGYEQYV. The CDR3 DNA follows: TGCGCCAGCAGCTTGGAACAGGGGTACGAGCAGTACGTC.

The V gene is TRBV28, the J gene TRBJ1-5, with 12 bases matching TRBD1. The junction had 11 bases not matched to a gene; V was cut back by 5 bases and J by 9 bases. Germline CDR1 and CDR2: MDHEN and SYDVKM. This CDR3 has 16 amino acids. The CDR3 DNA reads TGTGCCAGCAGTATAACCGGGACAGGGGGCATTCGGCCCCAGCATTTT. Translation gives CASSITGTGGIRPQHF.

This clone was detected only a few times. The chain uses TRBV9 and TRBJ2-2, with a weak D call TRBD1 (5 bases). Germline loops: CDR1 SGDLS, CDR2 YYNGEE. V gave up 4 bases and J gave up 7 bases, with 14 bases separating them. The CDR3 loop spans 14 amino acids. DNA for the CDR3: TGTGCCAGCAGCACCCATCAGGGTTACGGGGAGCTGTTTTTT. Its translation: CASSTHQGYGELFF.

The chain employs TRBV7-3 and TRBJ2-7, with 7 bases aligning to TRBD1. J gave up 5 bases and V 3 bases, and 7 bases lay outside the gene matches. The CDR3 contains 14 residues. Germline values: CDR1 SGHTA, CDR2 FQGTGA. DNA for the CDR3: TGTGCCAGCAGCTTCCTAACAGGGGATCACGAGCAGTACTTC. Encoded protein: CASSFLTGDHEQYF. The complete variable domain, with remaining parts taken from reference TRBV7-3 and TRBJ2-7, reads GAGVSQTPSNKVTEKGKYVELRCDPISGHTALYWYRQSLGQGPEFLIYFQGTGAADDSGLPNDRFFAVRPEGSVSTLKIQRTERGDSAVYLCASSFLTGDHEQYFGPGTRLTVT.

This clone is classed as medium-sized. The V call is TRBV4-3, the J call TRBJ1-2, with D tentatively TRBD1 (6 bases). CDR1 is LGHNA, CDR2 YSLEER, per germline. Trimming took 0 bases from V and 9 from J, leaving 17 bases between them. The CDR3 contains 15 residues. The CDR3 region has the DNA TGCGCCAGCAGCCAAGATAGAGCAGGGGCCGGGCGCTACACCTTC. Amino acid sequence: CASSQDRAGAGRYTF.

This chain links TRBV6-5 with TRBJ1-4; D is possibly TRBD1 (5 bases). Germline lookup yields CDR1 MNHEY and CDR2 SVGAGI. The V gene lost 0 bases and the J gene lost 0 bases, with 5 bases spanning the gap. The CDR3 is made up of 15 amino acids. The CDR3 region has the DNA TGTGCCAGCAGTTACTCGACAGCAACTAATGAAAAACTGTTTTTT. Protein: CASSYSTATNEKLFF.

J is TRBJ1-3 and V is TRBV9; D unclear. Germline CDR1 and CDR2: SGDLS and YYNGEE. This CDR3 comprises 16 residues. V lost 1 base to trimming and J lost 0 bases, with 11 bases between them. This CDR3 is CASSVSRGHSGNTIYF. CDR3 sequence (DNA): TGTGCCAGCAGCGTATCTAGAGGCCACTCTGGAAACACCATATATTTT.

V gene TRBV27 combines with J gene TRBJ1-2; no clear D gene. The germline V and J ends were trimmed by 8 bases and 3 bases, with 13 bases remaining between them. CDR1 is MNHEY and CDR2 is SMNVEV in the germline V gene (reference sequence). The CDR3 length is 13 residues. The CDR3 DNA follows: TGTGCCAGCGCCCCTCGGACTGACTATGGCTACACCTTC. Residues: CASAPRTDYGYTF.

CDR3 DNA sequence: TGTGCCAGCAGCGTAGGGACAGGGAGGTTGTCTGGAAACACCATATATTTT. Its protein product is CASSVGTGRLSGNTIYF. This chain uses TRBV9 with TRBJ1-3; 8 bases map to TRBD1. The CDR3 is 17 residues long. V gave up 0 bases and J gave up 1 base; unmatched junction bases: 6. In germline, CDR1 is SGDLS, CDR2 YYNGEE.

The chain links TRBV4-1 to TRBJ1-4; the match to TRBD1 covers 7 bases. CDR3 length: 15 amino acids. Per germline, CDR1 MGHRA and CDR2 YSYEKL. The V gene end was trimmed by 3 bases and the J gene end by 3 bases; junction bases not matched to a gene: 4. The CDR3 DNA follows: TGCGCCAGCAGCCACCACGGGACAGCTAATGAAAAACTGTTTTTT. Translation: CASSHHGTANEKLFF.

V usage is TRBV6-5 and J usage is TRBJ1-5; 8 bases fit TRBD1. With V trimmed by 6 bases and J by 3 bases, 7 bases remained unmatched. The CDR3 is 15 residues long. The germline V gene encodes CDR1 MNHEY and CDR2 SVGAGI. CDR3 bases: TGTGCCAGCAGACCAGGGGGCGCCCCCAATCAGCCCCAGCATTTT. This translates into CASRPGGAPNQPQHF.

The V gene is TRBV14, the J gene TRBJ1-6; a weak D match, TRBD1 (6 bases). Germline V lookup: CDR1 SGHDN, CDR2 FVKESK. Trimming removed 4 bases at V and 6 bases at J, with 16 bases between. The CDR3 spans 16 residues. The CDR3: CASSRNTGWVNSPLHF. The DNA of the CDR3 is TGTGCCAGCAGCCGGAACACAGGGTGGGTTAATTCACCCCTCCACTTT.

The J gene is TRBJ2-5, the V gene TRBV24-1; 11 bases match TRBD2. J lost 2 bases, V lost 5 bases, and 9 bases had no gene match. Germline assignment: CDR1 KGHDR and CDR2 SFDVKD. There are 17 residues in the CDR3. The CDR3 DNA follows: TGTGCCACCAGTGTACTAGCGGGAGAGGTGGGGCAAGAGACCCAGTACTTC. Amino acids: CATSVLAGEVGQETQYF.

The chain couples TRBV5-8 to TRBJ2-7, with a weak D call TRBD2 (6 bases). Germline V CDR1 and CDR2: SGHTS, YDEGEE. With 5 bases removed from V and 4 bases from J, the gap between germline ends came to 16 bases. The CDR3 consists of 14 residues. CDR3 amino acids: CASSSPSANYEQYV. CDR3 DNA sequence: TGTGCCAGCAGTTCACCTAGCGCTAATTACGAGCAGTACGTC.

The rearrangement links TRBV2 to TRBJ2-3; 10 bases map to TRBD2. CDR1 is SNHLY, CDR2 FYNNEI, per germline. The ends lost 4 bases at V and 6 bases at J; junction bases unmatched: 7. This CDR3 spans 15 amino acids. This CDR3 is CASSGKASGGDTQYF. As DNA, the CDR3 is TGTGCCAGCAGTGGTAAGGCTAGCGGGGGTGATACGCAGTATTTT.

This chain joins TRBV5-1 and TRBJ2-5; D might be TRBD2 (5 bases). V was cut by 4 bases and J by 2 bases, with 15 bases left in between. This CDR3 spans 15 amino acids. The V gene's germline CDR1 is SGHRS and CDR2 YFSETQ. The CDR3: CASSRSSGYQETQYF. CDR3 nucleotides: TGCGCCAGCAGCCGTTCCTCGGGGTATCAAGAGACCCAGTACTTC.

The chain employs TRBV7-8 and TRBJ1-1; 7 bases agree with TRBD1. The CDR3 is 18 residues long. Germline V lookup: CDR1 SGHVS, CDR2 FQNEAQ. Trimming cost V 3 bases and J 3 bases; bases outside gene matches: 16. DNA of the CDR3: TGTGCCAGCAGCTTTATACCGGGACAGTCCACGGGTTACACTGAAGCTTTCTTT. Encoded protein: CASSFIPGQSTGYTEAFF.

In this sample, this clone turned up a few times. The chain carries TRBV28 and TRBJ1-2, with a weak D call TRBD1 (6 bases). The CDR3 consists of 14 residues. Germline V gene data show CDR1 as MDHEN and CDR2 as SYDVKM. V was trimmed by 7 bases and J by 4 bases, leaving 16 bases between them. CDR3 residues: CASTWGGAGYGYTF. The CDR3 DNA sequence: TGTGCCAGCACCTGGGGGGGGGCGGGCTATGGCTACACCTTC.

This CDR3 is CASSLVLADTEAFF. CDR3 bases: TGTGCCAGCAGCTTGGTCTTAGCGGACACTGAAGCTTTCTTT. The V call is TRBV5-6, the J call TRBJ1-1, with D uncertain. From germline, CDR1 is SGHDT and CDR2 YYEEEE. With 0 bases removed from V and 3 bases from J, the gap between germline ends came to 9 bases. The CDR3 has 14 amino acids.